A selection of T cell receptor beta chains follows, all from one sample in a study of cytomegalovirus exposure and HLA in healthy donors. The method was immunoSEQ multiplex PCR; TCRdb's version includes in-frame clones alone and lacks a portion of them. The table records around 99,000 clones, around 82% of them present only once. The specimen was PBMCs. The receptor set was obtained from a man aged 40-50 years in good health and CMV-seronegative. CDR3s include the opening cysteine and the closing phenylalanine or tryptophan. D genes are given only for firm matches. The listing skips clone size in some rows; elsewhere it reads once, few, many or a size class.

CDR3 protein: CASTLGGRGNLPSEQFF
CDR3 DNA: TGTGCCAGCACTCTGGGGGGGAGGGGAAACCTGCCGAGTGAGCAGTTCTTC
clone size: NA
J gene: TRBJ2-1
D gene: TRBD2
V gene: TRBV5-4

CDR3 protein: CASSPRRTGENQPQHF
CDR3 DNA: TGTGCCAGCAGTCCCCGGAGGACAGGGGAGAATCAGCCCCAGCATTTT
clone size: NA
J gene: TRBJ1-5
D gene: TRBD1
V gene: TRBV28

CDR3 protein: CSVENSNTGELFF
CDR3 DNA: TGCAGCGTTGAGAACAGCAACACCGGGGAGCTGTTTTTT
clone size: NA
J gene: TRBJ2-2
D gene: NA
V gene: TRBV29-1

CDR3 protein: CATAGQDSNQPQHF
CDR3 DNA: TGTGCCACCGCGGGACAGGATAGCAATCAGCCCCAGCATTTT
clone size: NA
J gene: TRBJ1-5
D gene: TRBD1
V gene: TRBV10-3

CDR3 protein: CASTRDRSGELFF
CDR3 DNA: TGTGCCAGTACCAGGGACAGGTCCGGGGAGCTGTTTTTT
clone size: NA
J gene: TRBJ2-2
D gene: TRBD1
V gene: TRBV19

CDR3 protein: CASSKLTGVVETQYF
CDR3 DNA: TGCGCCAGCAGCAAACTGACAGGGGTCGTAGAGACCCAGTACTTC
clone size: NA
J gene: TRBJ2-5
D gene: TRBD1
V gene: TRBV5-1

CDR3 protein: CASSLGGQGRGYTF
CDR3 DNA: TGTGCCAGCAGCTTAGGGGGGCAGGGACGTGGCTACACCTTC
clone size: NA
J gene: TRBJ1-2
D gene: NA
V gene: TRBV11-2

CDR3 protein: CASSPQGNGETQYF
CDR3 DNA: TGTGCCAGCAGTCCCCAGGGGAATGGAGAGACCCAGTACTTC
clone size: NA
J gene: TRBJ2-5
D gene: NA
V gene: TRBV28

CDR3 protein: CASAPGSGGYNEQFF
CDR3 DNA: TGTGCCAGCGCACCGGGATCGGGAGGGTACAATGAGCAGTTCTTC
clone size: NA
J gene: TRBJ2-1
D gene: TRBD2
V gene: TRBV6-4

CDR3 protein: CASSQVYRSEAFF
CDR3 DNA: TGTGCCAGCAGTCAAGTTTACAGATCCGAAGCTTTCTTT
clone size: NA
J gene: TRBJ1-1
D gene: NA
V gene: TRBV9

CDR3 protein: CASKGQGDRSYEQYF
CDR3 DNA: TGTGCCAGCAAGGGACAGGGTGATAGGTCCTACGAGCAGTACTTC
clone size: NA
J gene: TRBJ2-7
D gene: TRBD1
V gene: TRBV2

CDR3 protein: CASSEPSGGTDTQYF
CDR3 DNA: TGCGCCAGCAGTGAGCCTAGCGGGGGCACAGATACGCAGTATTTT
clone size: once
J gene: TRBJ2-3
D gene: TRBD2
V gene: TRBV10-2

CDR3 protein: CATEKDSPVNTGELFF
CDR3 DNA: TGTGCCACCGAAAAGGACAGCCCTGTGAACACCGGGGAGCTGTTTTTT
clone size: NA
J gene: TRBJ2-2
D gene: NA
V gene: TRBV19

CDR3 protein: CASSLEGTGLAGEQYF
CDR3 DNA: TGTGCCAGCAGCTTAGAGGGGACGGGACTAGCGGGCGAGCAGTACTTC
clone size: NA
J gene: TRBJ2-7
D gene: TRBD2
V gene: TRBV7-9

CDR3 protein: CASSPRGGQETQYF
CDR3 DNA: TGTGCCAGCAGCCCCCGGGGAGGGCAAGAGACCCAGTACTTC
clone size: NA
J gene: TRBJ2-5
D gene: TRBD2
V gene: TRBV13

CDR3 protein: CASSSGQPGVDGYTF
CDR3 DNA: TGCGCCAGCAGCTCGGGACAGCCGGGCGTAGATGGCTACACCTTC
clone size: NA
J gene: TRBJ1-2
D gene: TRBD1
V gene: TRBV5-1

CDR3 protein: CASSTGQAAGGYTF
CDR3 DNA: TGTGCCAGCAGTACCGGACAGGCAGCAGGGGGCTACACCTTC
clone size: NA
J gene: TRBJ1-2
D gene: TRBD1
V gene: TRBV28

CDR3 protein: CAISEDGTGGAEAFF
CDR3 DNA: TGTGCCATCAGTGAGGATGGGACAGGGGGCGCTGAAGCTTTCTTT
clone size: NA
J gene: TRBJ1-1
D gene: TRBD1
V gene: TRBV10-3

CDR3 protein: CASSLVGSGRAGNEQFF
CDR3 DNA: TGTGCCAGCAGCTTGGTGGGTAGCGGGAGGGCCGGCAATGAGCAGTTCTTC
clone size: NA
J gene: TRBJ2-1
D gene: TRBD2
V gene: TRBV5-6

CDR3 protein: CSVEDAWGQEYNEQFF
CDR3 DNA: TGCAGCGTTGAAGATGCGTGGGGACAGGAATACAATGAGCAGTTCTTC
clone size: NA
J gene: TRBJ2-1
D gene: TRBD1
V gene: TRBV29-1

CDR3 protein: CASSIAQGAIQPQHF
CDR3 DNA: TGTGCCAGTAGTATAGCCCAGGGGGCGATACAGCCCCAGCATTTT
clone size: NA
J gene: TRBJ1-5
D gene: TRBD1
V gene: TRBV19

CDR3 protein: CASSPPNNQETQYF
CDR3 DNA: TGTGCCAGCTCACCACCAAACAACCAAGAGACCCAGTACTTC
clone size: NA
J gene: TRBJ2-5
D gene: NA
V gene: TRBV18

CDR3 protein: CASSPGPGESNQPQHF
CDR3 DNA: TGCGCCAGCAGCCCAGGGCCGGGAGAAAGCAATCAGCCCCAGCATTTT
clone size: NA
J gene: TRBJ1-5
D gene: NA
V gene: TRBV5-1

CDR3 protein: CASSLLQVTEAFF
CDR3 DNA: TGTGCCAGCAGTTTATTACAGGTAACTGAAGCTTTCTTT
clone size: NA
J gene: TRBJ1-1
D gene: NA
V gene: TRBV28

CDR3 protein: CASSLTSTANYGYTF
CDR3 DNA: TGTGCCAGCAGCCTGACCTCGACAGCGAACTATGGCTACACCTTC
clone size: NA
J gene: TRBJ1-2
D gene: NA
V gene: TRBV5-8

CDR3 protein: CASGGLAANTGELFF
CDR3 DNA: TGCGCCAGCGGGGGACTAGCGGCGAACACCGGGGAGCTGTTTTTT
clone size: NA
J gene: TRBJ2-2
D gene: TRBD2
V gene: TRBV5-1

CDR3 protein: CASSIEGTDTQYF
CDR3 DNA: TGCGCCAGCAGCATAGAGGGCACAGATACGCAGTATTTT
clone size: NA
J gene: TRBJ2-3
D gene: NA
V gene: TRBV5-1

CDR3 protein: CASSPARGSTEAFF
CDR3 DNA: TGCGCCAGCAGCCCCGCTCGGGGGAGCACTGAAGCTTTCTTT
clone size: NA
J gene: TRBJ1-1
D gene: NA
V gene: TRBV4-1

CDR3 protein: CASSLSGRGKDTQYF
CDR3 DNA: TGCGCCAGCAGCTTGTCCGGGCGGGGCAAAGATACGCAGTATTTT
clone size: NA
J gene: TRBJ2-3
D gene: NA
V gene: TRBV5-1

CDR3 protein: CASSQPGSGGELFF
CDR3 DNA: TGTGCCAGCAGCCAACCAGGGTCGGGCGGGGAGCTGTTTTTT
clone size: NA
J gene: TRBJ2-2
D gene: NA
V gene: TRBV4-2

CDR3 protein: CASSIVAGVDGETQYF
CDR3 DNA: TGTGCCAGTAGTATAGTAGCGGGAGTCGATGGGGAGACCCAGTACTTC
clone size: NA
J gene: TRBJ2-5
D gene: TRBD2
V gene: TRBV19

CDR3 protein: CASSQDSYGYTF
CDR3 DNA: TGTGCCAGCAGCCAGGACTCTTATGGCTACACCTTC
clone size: NA
J gene: TRBJ1-2
D gene: NA
V gene: TRBV6-5

CDR3 protein: CASSLIDQPQHF
CDR3 DNA: TGTGCCAGCAGCTTGATCGATCAGCCCCAGCATTTT
clone size: once
J gene: TRBJ1-5
D gene: NA
V gene: TRBV5-6

CDR3 protein: CAWSAGRGPDTQYF
CDR3 DNA: TGTGCCTGGAGTGCGGGCAGGGGGCCAGATACGCAGTATTTT
clone size: once
J gene: TRBJ2-3
D gene: TRBD1
V gene: TRBV30

CDR3 protein: CASSRGGLASHEQFF
CDR3 DNA: TGTGCCAGCAGTCGAGGGGGACTAGCGAGTCATGAGCAGTTCTTC
clone size: few
J gene: TRBJ2-1
D gene: TRBD2
V gene: TRBV6-1

CDR3 protein: CASSSSRTSGTSEQYF
CDR3 DNA: TGTGCCAGCAGTTCGAGCCGGACTAGCGGGACTAGTGAGCAGTACTTC
clone size: NA
J gene: TRBJ2-7
D gene: TRBD2
V gene: TRBV27

CDR3 protein: CASSKASGGPTYNEQFF
CDR3 DNA: TGTGCCAGCAGCAAGGCTAGCGGGGGCCCCACCTACAATGAGCAGTTCTTC
clone size: NA
J gene: TRBJ2-1
D gene: TRBD2
V gene: TRBV7-2

CDR3 protein: CASSLTATYGYTF
CDR3 DNA: TGTGCCAGCAGCCTGACAGCTACCTATGGCTACACCTTC
clone size: NA
J gene: TRBJ1-2
D gene: NA
V gene: TRBV11-2

CDR3 protein: CASSWGLNYEQYF
CDR3 DNA: TGTGCCAGCAGCTGGGGACTGAACTACGAGCAGTACTTC
clone size: NA
J gene: TRBJ2-7
D gene: NA
V gene: TRBV5-5

CDR3 protein: CASSDRLAGLYNEQFF
CDR3 DNA: TGCGCCAGCAGTGACCGACTAGCGGGGCTATACAATGAGCAGTTCTTC
clone size: NA
J gene: TRBJ2-1
D gene: TRBD2
V gene: TRBV10-2

CDR3 protein: CASSSTGRSTEAFF
CDR3 DNA: TGTGCCAGCAGTTCGACAGGGAGAAGCACTGAAGCTTTCTTT
clone size: few
J gene: TRBJ1-1
D gene: TRBD1
V gene: TRBV28

CDR3 protein: CASSLGLESPLHF
CDR3 DNA: TGCGCCAGCAGCCTGGGACTCGAATCACCCCTCCACTTT
clone size: NA
J gene: TRBJ1-6
D gene: NA
V gene: TRBV5-1

CDR3 protein: CASSLPGNEQFF
CDR3 DNA: TGCGCCAGCAGTCTCCCCGGGAATGAGCAGTTCTTC
clone size: NA
J gene: TRBJ2-1
D gene: NA
V gene: TRBV4-1

CDR3 protein: CASSISGLAGGTDTQYF
CDR3 DNA: TGTGCCAGTAGTATATCGGGACTAGCGGGAGGAACAGATACGCAGTATTTT
clone size: once
J gene: TRBJ2-3
D gene: TRBD2
V gene: TRBV19

CDR3 protein: CAFGGGLNTEAFF
CDR3 DNA: TGTGCCTTCGGAGGAGGCTTGAACACTGAAGCTTTCTTT
clone size: NA
J gene: TRBJ1-1
D gene: NA
V gene: TRBV7-9

CDR3 protein: CATQQTDRDEQYF
CDR3 DNA: TGTGCCACTCAACAAACGGACAGGGACGAGCAGTACTTC
clone size: NA
J gene: TRBJ2-7
D gene: TRBD1
V gene: TRBV19

CDR3 protein: CASSIPTGYTDTQYF
CDR3 DNA: TGTGCCAGTAGTATTCCGACGGGGTACACAGATACGCAGTATTTT
clone size: NA
J gene: TRBJ2-3
D gene: NA
V gene: TRBV19

CDR3 protein: CASSLASSGPYEQYF
CDR3 DNA: TGTGCCAGCAGCTTAGCGTCTAGCGGACCCTACGAGCAGTACTTC
clone size: NA
J gene: TRBJ2-7
D gene: TRBD2
V gene: TRBV11-3

CDR3 protein: CSVEGGDTEAFF
CDR3 DNA: TGCAGCGTTGAAGGTGGAGACACTGAAGCTTTCTTT
clone size: NA
J gene: TRBJ1-1
D gene: NA
V gene: TRBV29-1

CDR3 protein: CASSYSRLDRGLEQYF
CDR3 DNA: TGTGCCAGCAGTTACTCGAGGTTGGACAGGGGCTTGGAGCAGTACTTC
clone size: few
J gene: TRBJ2-7
D gene: TRBD1
V gene: TRBV6-5

CDR3 protein: CASSTQLAGGPHEQYF
CDR3 DNA: TGTGCCAGTAGTACCCAACTAGCGGGAGGGCCACACGAGCAGTACTTC
clone size: NA
J gene: TRBJ2-7
D gene: TRBD2
V gene: TRBV19

CDR3 protein: CASNPGDRSYNEQFF
CDR3 DNA: TGCGCCAGCAACCCGGGGGACCGCTCCTACAATGAGCAGTTCTTC
clone size: NA
J gene: TRBJ2-1
D gene: NA
V gene: TRBV5-1

CDR3 protein: CASSPPKQETEAFF
CDR3 DNA: TGTGCCAGCTCACCACCAAAACAGGAGACTGAAGCTTTCTTT
clone size: NA
J gene: TRBJ1-1
D gene: NA
V gene: TRBV18

CDR3 protein: CASSPRTGPGLGEQYF
CDR3 DNA: TGTGCCAGCTCACCGCGGACAGGCCCCGGGTTAGGCGAGCAGTACTTC
clone size: NA
J gene: TRBJ2-7
D gene: TRBD1
V gene: TRBV18